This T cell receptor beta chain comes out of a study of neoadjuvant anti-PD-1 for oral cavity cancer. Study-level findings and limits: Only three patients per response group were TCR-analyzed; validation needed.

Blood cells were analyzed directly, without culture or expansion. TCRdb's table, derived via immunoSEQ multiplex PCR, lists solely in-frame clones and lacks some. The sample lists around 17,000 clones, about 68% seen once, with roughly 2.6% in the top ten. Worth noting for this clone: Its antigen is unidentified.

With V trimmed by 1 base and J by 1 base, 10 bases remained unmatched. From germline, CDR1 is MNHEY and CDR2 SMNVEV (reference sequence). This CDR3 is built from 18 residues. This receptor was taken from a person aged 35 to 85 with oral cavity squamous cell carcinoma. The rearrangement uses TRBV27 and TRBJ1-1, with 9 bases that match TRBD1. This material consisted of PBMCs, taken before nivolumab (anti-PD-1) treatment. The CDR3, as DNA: TGTGCCAGCAGTTTATTTGGGGAACAGGGGGCAGGGAACACTGAAGCTTTCTTT. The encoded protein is CASSLFGEQGAGNTEAFF.